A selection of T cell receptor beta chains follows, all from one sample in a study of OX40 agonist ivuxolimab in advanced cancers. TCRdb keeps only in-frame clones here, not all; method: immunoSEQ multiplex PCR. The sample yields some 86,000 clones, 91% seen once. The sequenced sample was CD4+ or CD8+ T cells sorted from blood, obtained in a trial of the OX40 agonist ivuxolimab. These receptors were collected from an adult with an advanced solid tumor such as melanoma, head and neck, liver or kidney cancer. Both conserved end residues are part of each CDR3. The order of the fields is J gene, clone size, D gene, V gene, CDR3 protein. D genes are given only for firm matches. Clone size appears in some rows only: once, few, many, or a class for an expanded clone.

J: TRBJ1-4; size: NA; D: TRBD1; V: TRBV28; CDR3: CASSYLLSGGVEKLFF
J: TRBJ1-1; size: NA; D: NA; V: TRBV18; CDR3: CASSPLNTEAFF
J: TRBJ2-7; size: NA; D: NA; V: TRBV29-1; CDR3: CSGRVVNEQYF
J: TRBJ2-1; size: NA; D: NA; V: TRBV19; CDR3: CASSMGGVRYNEQFF
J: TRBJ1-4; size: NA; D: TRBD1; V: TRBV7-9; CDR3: CASSLGTGREKLFF
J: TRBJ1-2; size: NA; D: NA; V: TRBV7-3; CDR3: CASSSPLDTNYGYTF
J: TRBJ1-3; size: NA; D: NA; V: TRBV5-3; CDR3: CARSLKSDGNSGNTIYF
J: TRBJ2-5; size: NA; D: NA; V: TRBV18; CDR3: CASSVKYQETQYF
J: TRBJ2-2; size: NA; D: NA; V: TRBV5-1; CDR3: CASSLAGANTGELFF
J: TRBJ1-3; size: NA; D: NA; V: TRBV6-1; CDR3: CASSESGVGGNTIYF
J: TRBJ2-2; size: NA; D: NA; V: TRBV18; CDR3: CASSYLENTGELFF
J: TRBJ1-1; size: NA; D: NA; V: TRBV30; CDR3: CAWSRQTEAFF
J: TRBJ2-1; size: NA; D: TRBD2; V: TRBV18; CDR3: CASSPGAGVGFF
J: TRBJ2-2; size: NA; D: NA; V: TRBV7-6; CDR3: CASSLRLGPPTGELFF
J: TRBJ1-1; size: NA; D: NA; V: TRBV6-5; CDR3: CASGYRTRLNTEAFF
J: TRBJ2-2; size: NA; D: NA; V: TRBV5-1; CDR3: CASSLEAGEELFF
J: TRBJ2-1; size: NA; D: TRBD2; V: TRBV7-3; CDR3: CASSLGSGIHNEQFF
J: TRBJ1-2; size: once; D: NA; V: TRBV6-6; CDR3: CASSYSRFPNYGYTF
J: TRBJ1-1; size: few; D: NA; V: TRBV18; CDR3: CASSPRGRNTEAFF
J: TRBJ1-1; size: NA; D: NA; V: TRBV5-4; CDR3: CASSLLGTEAFF